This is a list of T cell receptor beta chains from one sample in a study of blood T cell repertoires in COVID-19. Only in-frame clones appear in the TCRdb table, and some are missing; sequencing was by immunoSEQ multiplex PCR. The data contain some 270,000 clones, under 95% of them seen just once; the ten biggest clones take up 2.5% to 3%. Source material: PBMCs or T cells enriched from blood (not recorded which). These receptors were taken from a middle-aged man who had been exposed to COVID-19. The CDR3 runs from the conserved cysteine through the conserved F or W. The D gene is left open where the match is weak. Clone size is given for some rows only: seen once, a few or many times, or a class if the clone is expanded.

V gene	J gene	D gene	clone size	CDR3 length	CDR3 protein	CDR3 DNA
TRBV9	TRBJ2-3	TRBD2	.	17	CASSPRFGLAGGNTQYF	TGTGCCAGCAGCCCCCGCTTCGGACTAGCGGGGGGCAATACGCAGTATTTT
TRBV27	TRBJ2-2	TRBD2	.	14	CASSQQLATGELFF	TGTGCCAGCAGTCAACAACTAGCGACCGGGGAGCTGTTTTTT
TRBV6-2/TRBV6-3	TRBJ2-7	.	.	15	CASSYPRAEHYEQYF	TGTGCCAGCAGTTACCCTCGCGCGGAGCACTACGAGCAGTACTTC
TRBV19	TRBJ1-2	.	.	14	CASSIVQSNYGYTF	TGTGCCAGTAGTATAGTGCAGTCTAACTATGGCTACACCTTC
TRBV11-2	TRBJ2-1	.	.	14	CASSTTQGNNEQFF	TGTGCCAGCAGCACAACACAGGGAAACAATGAGCAGTTCTTC
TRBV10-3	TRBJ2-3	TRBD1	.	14	CAISVGTGMYTQYF	TGTGCCATCAGTGTCGGGACAGGGATGTATACGCAGTATTTT
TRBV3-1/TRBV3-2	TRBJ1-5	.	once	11	CASSQDGPQHF	TGTGCCAGCAGCCAAGATGGCCCCCAGCATTTT
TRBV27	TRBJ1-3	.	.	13	CASSLSSGNTIYF	TGTGCCAGCAGTTTGAGCTCTGGAAACACCATATATTTT
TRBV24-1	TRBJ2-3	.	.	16	CATSDMGQGSTDTQYF	TGTGCCACCAGTGACATGGGGCAGGGAAGCACAGATACGCAGTATTTT
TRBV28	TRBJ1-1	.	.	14	CASRRQDMNTEAFF	TGTGCCAGCAGGCGACAGGATATGAACACTGAAGCTTTCTTT
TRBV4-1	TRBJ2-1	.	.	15	CASSQGIALYNEQFF	TGCGCCAGCAGCCAAGGTATAGCGCTCTACAATGAGCAGTTCTTC
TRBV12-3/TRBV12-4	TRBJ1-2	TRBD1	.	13	CASNLQGDYGYTF	TGTGCCAGCAACCTACAGGGGGACTATGGCTACACCTTC
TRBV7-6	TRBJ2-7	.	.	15	CASSLERSGQGRQYF	TGTGCCAGCAGCTTAGAACGGAGTGGGCAGGGAAGGCAGTACTTC
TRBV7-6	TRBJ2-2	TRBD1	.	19	CASRHYIERQGLATGELFF	TGTGCCAGCAGACACTATATTGAAAGACAGGGGTTAGCCACCGGGGAGCTGTTTTTT
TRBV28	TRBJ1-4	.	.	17	CASSLAGGLDWNEKLFF	TGTGCCAGCAGTTTAGCAGGCGGACTTGATTGGAATGAAAAACTGTTTTTT
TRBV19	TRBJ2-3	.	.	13	CASTLGGVNTQYF	TGTGCCAGTACCCTAGGAGGAGTGAATACGCAGTATTTT
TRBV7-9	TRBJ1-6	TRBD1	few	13	CASTGTDNSPLHF	TGTGCCAGTACCGGGACAGATAATTCACCCCTCCACTTT
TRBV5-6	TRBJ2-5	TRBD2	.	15	CASSLGLAGEETQYF	TGTGCCAGCAGCTTAGGACTAGCGGGAGAGGAGACCCAGTACTTC
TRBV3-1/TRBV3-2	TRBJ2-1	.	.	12	CASSQVPSEQFF	TGTGCCAGCAGCCAAGTCCCTAGTGAGCAGTTCTTC
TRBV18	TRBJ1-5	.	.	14	CASSAAGESQPQHF	TGTGCCAGCTCAGCGGCAGGGGAAAGTCAGCCCCAGCATTTT
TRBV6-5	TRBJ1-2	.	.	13	CASKIPTAYGYTF	TGTGCCAGCAAAATCCCCACAGCATATGGCTACACCTTC
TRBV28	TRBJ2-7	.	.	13	CASSFSGQDEQYF	TGTGCCAGCAGTTTTTCAGGGCAGGACGAGCAGTACTTC
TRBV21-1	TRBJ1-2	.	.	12	CASSLEGYGYTF	TGTGCCAGCAGCTTGGAGGGTTATGGCTACACCTTC
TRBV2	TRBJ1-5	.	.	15	CASSRRGQGNQPQHF	TGTGCCAGCAGTCGCAGGGGCCAAGGCAATCAGCCCCAGCATTTT
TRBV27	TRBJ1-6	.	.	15	CASGEVASYNSPLHF	TGTGCCAGCGGCGAGGTCGCCTCCTATAATTCACCCCTCCACTTT
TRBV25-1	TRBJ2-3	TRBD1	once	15	CASRVPGQGSDTQYF	TGTGCCAGCAGGGTCCCGGGACAGGGGTCGGATACGCAGTATTTT
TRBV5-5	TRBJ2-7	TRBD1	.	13	CASSLGQGGEQYF	TGTGCCAGCAGCTTGGGACAGGGTGGAGAGCAGTACTTC
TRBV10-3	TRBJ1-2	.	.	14	CAISESIQIHGYTF	TGTGCCATCAGTGAGTCGATACAAATCCATGGCTACACCTTC
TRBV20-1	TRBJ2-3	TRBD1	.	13	CSASGTATDTQYF	TGCAGTGCTAGTGGGACAGCCACAGATACGCAGTATTTT
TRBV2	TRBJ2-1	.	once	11	CASSPQDEQFF	TGTGCCAGCAGCCCACAGGATGAGCAGTTCTTC
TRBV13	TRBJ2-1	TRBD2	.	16	CASSSWTSGIYNEQFF	TGTGCCAGCAGCTCATGGACTAGCGGCATCTACAATGAGCAGTTCTTC
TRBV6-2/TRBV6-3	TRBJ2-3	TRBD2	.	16	CASSYGLAGVTDTQYF	TGTGCCAGCAGTTACGGGCTAGCGGGAGTAACAGATACGCAGTATTTT
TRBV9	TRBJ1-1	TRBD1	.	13	CASSVVTGAEAFF	TGTGCCAGCAGCGTAGTTACAGGGGCTGAAGCTTTCTTT
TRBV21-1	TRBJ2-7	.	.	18	CASSKAPGLAGGTYEQYF	TGTGCCAGCAGCAAAGCCCCGGGACTAGCGGGAGGAACCTACGAGCAGTACTTC
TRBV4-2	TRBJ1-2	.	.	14	CASNEARANYGYTF	TGTGCCAGCAATGAAGCCCGAGCTAACTATGGCTACACCTTC
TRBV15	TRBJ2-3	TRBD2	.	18	CATSRGGTSGSFTDTQYF	TGTGCCACCAGCAGGGGGGGGACTAGCGGGAGCTTCACAGATACGCAGTATTTT
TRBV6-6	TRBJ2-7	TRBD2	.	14	CASRRGLAFYEQYF	TGTGCCAGCAGGAGGGGACTAGCGTTCTACGAGCAGTACTTC
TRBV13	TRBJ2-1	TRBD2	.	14	CASSGTSSYNEQFF	TGTGCCAGCAGCGGGACTAGCTCCTACAATGAGCAGTTCTTC
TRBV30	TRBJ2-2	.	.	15	CAWGSARGDGGELFF	TGTGCCTGGGGTTCGGCCAGGGGAGACGGCGGGGAGCTGTTTTTT
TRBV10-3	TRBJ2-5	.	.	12	CAISDREETQYF	TGTGCCATCAGTGATAGAGAAGAGACCCAGTACTTC
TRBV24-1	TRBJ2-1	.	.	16	CATSDQGIHSYNEQFF	TGTGCCACCAGTGATCAGGGAATACATTCCTACAATGAGCAGTTCTTC
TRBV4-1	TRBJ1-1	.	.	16	CASSLGETGMNTEAFF	TGCGCCAGCAGCCTCGGGGAGACAGGCATGAACACTGAAGCTTTCTTT
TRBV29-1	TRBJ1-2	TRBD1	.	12	CSIGQDHYGYTF	TGCAGCATCGGACAGGACCACTATGGCTACACCTTC
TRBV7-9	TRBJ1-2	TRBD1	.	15	CASSVGTAYNYGYTF	TGTGCCAGCAGCGTCGGGACAGCCTATAACTATGGCTACACCTTC
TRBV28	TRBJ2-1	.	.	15	CASSFIGTRHNEQFF	TGTGCCAGCAGTTTCATTGGGACTCGACACAATGAGCAGTTCTTC
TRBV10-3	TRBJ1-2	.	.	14	CAISLGGSNYGYTF	TGTGCCATCAGCTTAGGGGGTAGTAACTATGGCTACACCTTC
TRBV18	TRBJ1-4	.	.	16	CASSPRQPATNEKLFF	TGTGCCAGCTCACCACGACAACCTGCAACTAATGAAAAACTGTTTTTT
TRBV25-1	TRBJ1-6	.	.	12	CASSVSNSPLHF	TGTGCCAGCAGTGTGTCGAATTCACCCCTCCACTTT
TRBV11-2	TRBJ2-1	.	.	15	CASSLLVLRRDEQFF	TGTGCCAGCAGCTTATTGGTCCTCCGGAGGGATGAGCAGTTCTTC